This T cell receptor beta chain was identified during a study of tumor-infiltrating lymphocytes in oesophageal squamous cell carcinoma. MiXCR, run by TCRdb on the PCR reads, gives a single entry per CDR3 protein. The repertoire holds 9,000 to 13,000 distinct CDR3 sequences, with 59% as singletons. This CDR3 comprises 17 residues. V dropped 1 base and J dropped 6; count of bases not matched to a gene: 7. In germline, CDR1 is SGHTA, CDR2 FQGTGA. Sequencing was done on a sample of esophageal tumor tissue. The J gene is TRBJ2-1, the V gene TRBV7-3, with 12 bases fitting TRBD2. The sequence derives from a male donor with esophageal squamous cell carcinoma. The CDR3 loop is CASSLRPSGGVGNEQFF. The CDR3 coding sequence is TGTGCCAGCAGCTTAAGGCCTAGCGGGGGGGTGGGCAATGAGCAGTTCTTC.